These 17 T cell receptor beta chains came from one sample sequenced in a study of blood T cell repertoires in COVID-19. Assay used: immunoSEQ multiplex PCR; TCRdb lists only in-frame clones, some missing. The sample gives some 180,000 clones, roughly 93% of which show up once; around 5% is in the top ten. The specimen sequenced was peripheral blood. The receptors shown here come from a man younger than 30 with COVID-19, enrolled during active disease.

The chain joins TRBV12-3 or TRBV12-4 to TRBJ1-1; D possibly corresponds to TRBD1 (5 bases). V lost 6 bases and J lost 0, with 8 bases in between. The CDR3 totals 13 residues. In nucleotides, the CDR3 is TGTGCCAGCAGCTGGGGCATGAACACTGAAGCTTTCTTT. Amino acids: CASSWGMNTEAFF.

The rearrangement uses TRBV7-2 and TRBJ1-1; 8 nucleotides match TRBD1. Trimming cost V 4 bases and J 5 bases; bases outside gene matches: 15. The CDR3 is 17 residues long. In germline, CDR1 is SGHTA, CDR2 FQGNSA. CDR3 region: CASSSPRTGHAGTEAFF. The CDR3 DNA sequence: TGTGCCAGCAGCTCGCCGCGGACAGGGCATGCGGGGACTGAAGCTTTCTTT.

As to this clone: The same CDR3 is also encoded by other DNA sequences in this sample. The V and J genes are TRBV4-3 and TRBJ2-2, with TRBD2 matching 8 bases. Germline CDR1 reads LGHNA; CDR2 reads YSLEER. The CDR3 length is 16 residues. After removal of 3 bases from V and 6 bases from J, the junction contained 9 bases not matched to a gene. DNA for the CDR3: TGCGCCAGCAGCCACGCCGGGACTAGGACCGCCGGGGAGCTGTTTTTT. Amino acids: CASSHAGTRTAGELFF.

CDR3 nucleotide sequence: TGTGCCAGCAGTTTATCTGTCAGGGTGGCAGCTTTCTTT. Translating it yields CASSLSVRVAAFF. J is TRBJ1-1 and V is TRBV27, with D perhaps TRBD1 (5 bases). Trimming removed 0 bases at V and 10 bases at J, with 12 bases between. The CDR3 is 13 residues long. CDR1 is MNHEY, CDR2 SMNVEV, per germline (reference sequence).

The CDR3 region has the DNA TGTGCCAGCAGTTACTCGGCCCAGGGGGCTACCGAGCAGTACTTC. This codes for CASSYSAQGATEQYF. V and J are TRBV6-2 or TRBV6-3 and TRBJ2-7; 8 bases are shared with TRBD1. Looked up from germline, CDR1 is MNHEY and CDR2 is SVGEGT. CDR3 length: 15 residues. The V and J ends lost 0 bases and 6 bases, in that order; junction bases with no gene match: 7.

The chain uses TRBV5-8 and TRBJ1-3; TRBD1 is a possible D gene (5 bases). Germline V gene sequence: CDR1 SGHTS, CDR2 YDEGEE. The ends were cut back, 0 bases at V and 3 bases at J, with 13 bases in the middle. This CDR3 has 16 residues. This chain's CDR3 is CASSLVTATDGNTIYF. The CDR3 DNA sequence: TGTGCCAGCAGCTTGGTGACAGCCACCGATGGAAACACCATATATTTT.

The CDR3 loop reads CATSEGDRRSKFF. The DNA of the CDR3 is TGTGCCACCAGTGAGGGTGACAGGCGAAGTAAGTTCTTC. The gene calls are TRBV24-1 and TRBJ2-1; TRBD1 is a possible D gene (6 bases). Germline-derived CDR1 and CDR2 are KGHDR and SFDVKD. This CDR3 comprises 13 residues. Between the trimmed V and J ends, which lost 4 bases and 14 bases, there was a span of 17 bases.

The V and J genes are TRBV29-1 and TRBJ2-7, with 9 positions matching TRBD2. CDR1 is SQVTM, CDR2 ANQGSEA, per germline. This CDR3 comprises 12 residues. With 4 bases clipped from V and 5 bases from J, the junction kept 3 bases outside the gene matches. CDR3 bases: TGCAGCGTTGGCCTAGCGGGAAACGAGCAGTACTTC. Translation: CSVGLAGNEQYF.

This sequence joins TRBV25-1 and TRBJ1-5, with 7 bases identical to TRBD1. Trimming removed 6 bases from V and 4 bases from J; junction bases left unmatched: 9. The germline CDR1 and CDR2 sequences are MGHDK and SYGVNS. The CDR3 runs to 15 residues. CDR3 bases: TGTGCCAGCAGCCCGGGACAGAGTACAAATCAGCCCCAGCATTTT. This sequence encodes CASSPGQSTNQPQHF.

The chain employs TRBV29-1 and TRBJ1-5; D might be TRBD1 (6 bases). V was pared by 6 bases and J by 7 bases, with 19 bases between. This CDR3 is built from 14 residues. Germline V lookup: CDR1 SQVTM, CDR2 ANQGSEA. CDR3 sequence: CSVLLQGSGQPQHF. The CDR3 DNA reads as TGCAGCGTCCTATTACAGGGATCAGGGCAGCCCCAGCATTTT.

CDR3 sequence reads: CASSLGQAPSYEQYF. DNA of the CDR3: TGTGCCAGCAGCTTAGGACAGGCCCCTTCCTACGAGCAGTACTTC. This sequence joins TRBV11-3 and TRBJ2-7; perhaps TRBD1 as D (6 bases). The V gene's germline CDR1 is SGHNT and CDR2 YENEEA. The CDR3 consists of 15 residues. V shed 1 base and J shed 1 base, with 11 bases lying between them.

The table lists this clone with a count of one. The chain has TRBV2 and TRBJ1-6, with 8 positions matching TRBD1. The ends lost 7 bases at V and 10 bases at J; junction bases unmatched: 12. The CDR3 length is 15 residues. CDR1 SNHLY and CDR2 FYNNEI come from the germline V gene. The CDR3 bases are TGTGCCAGCAATTCTGGACAGGGAAAAGGGTCACCCCTCCACTTT. Translated, it gives CASNSGQGKGSPLHF. The complete variable domain, with remaining parts taken from reference TRBV2 and TRBJ1-6, reads EPEVTQTPSHQVTQMGQEVILRCVPISNHLYFYWYRQILGQKVEFLVSFYNNEISEKSEIFDDQFSVERPDGSNFTLKIRSTKLEDSAMYFCASNSGQGKGSPLHFGNGTRLTVT.

This clone occurred once. The CDR3 loop is CASSPRQGEGYTF. In nucleotides, the CDR3 is TGTGCCAGCAGCCCTAGACAGGGTGAAGGCTACACCTTC. V is TRBV11-2 and J is TRBJ1-2; the match to TRBD1 covers 7 bases. The CDR3 contains 13 residues. CDR1 and CDR2 from the germline V gene are SGHAT and FQNNGV. V was clipped by 5 bases and J by 8 bases; unmatched bases: 8.

This sequence joins TRBV14 and TRBJ2-3, with TRBD2 matching over 8 bases. This CDR3 has 17 residues. V was pared by 4 bases and J by 4 bases, with 13 bases of the junction left unmatched. From germline, CDR1 is SGHDN and CDR2 FVKESK. The CDR3 coding sequence is TGTGCCAGCAGCCCTCGCGTGGGAGCGGGAGTCGCAGATACGCAGTATTTT. This sequence encodes CASSPRVGAGVADTQYF.

The chain couples TRBV14 to TRBJ2-7, with 13 bases aligning to TRBD2. In germline, CDR1 is SGHDN, CDR2 FVKESK. CDR3 length: 15 residues. Unmatched junction bases numbered 3, after V lost 3 bases and J lost 4 bases. The CDR3 region has the DNA TGTGCCAGCAGCCACGGACTAGCGGGAGTTTACGAGCAGTACTTC. It codes for CASSHGLAGVYEQYF.

This clone was observed once. V and J are TRBV7-9 and TRBJ1-5, with D uncertain. The CDR3 spans 13 residues. V was shortened by 3 bases and J by 6 bases, with 9 bases between the two germline ends. In germline, CDR1 is SEHNR, CDR2 FQNEAQ (reference sequence). CDR3 loop: CASSLGPTQPQHF. CDR3 sequence (DNA): TGTGCCAGCAGCTTGGGCCCGACTCAGCCCCAGCATTTT.

The V call is TRBV11-2, the J call TRBJ2-3, with D perhaps matching TRBD1 (5 bases). With 1 base removed from V and 5 bases from J, the gap between germline ends came to 13 bases. CDR1 SGHAT and CDR2 FQNNGV come from the germline V gene. CDR3 size: 15 residues. The CDR3 coding sequence is TGTGCCAGCAGCTTAGGGTTGGTAGGGGTAGATACGCAGTATTTT. It translates to CASSLGLVGVDTQYF.